A selection of T cell receptor beta chains follows, all from one sample in a study of cytomegalovirus exposure and HLA in healthy donors. Assay: immunoSEQ multiplex PCR; the TCRdb copy retains only in-frame clones and omits some. The repertoire holds some 170,000 clones, 80% to 85% seen once, with 2.2% in the top ten. The sample comprised PBMCs. These receptor sequences come from a woman aged 25 to 39 in good health and CMV-seronegative. Both conserved end residues are part of each CDR3. D genes are given only for firm matches. Clone size, where shown, is once, few, many, or a class for clones that have expanded.

clone_size,d_call,j_call,v_call,cdr3_nt,cdr3_aa
once,-,TRBJ2-5,TRBV4-1,TGCGCCAGCAGCTTCCGGGGCCAAGAGACCCAGTACTTC,CASSFRGQETQYF
-,-,TRBJ2-7,TRBV7-2,TGTGCCAGCAGCTTAGTCCTAAATTCTGCGGGTCAAGGGTACGAGCAGTACTTC,CASSLVLNSAGQGYEQYF
-,TRBD1,TRBJ1-5,TRBV15,TGTGCCACCAGCAGGGTTAAGACCGGGACAGGGTACAATCAGCCCCAGCATTTT,CATSRVKTGTGYNQPQHF
-,-,TRBJ1-5,TRBV2,TGTGCCAGCAACACCCTCAGGGATCAGCCCCAGCATTTT,CASNTLRDQPQHF
-,-,TRBJ1-1,TRBV14,TGTGCCAGCAGCCAACCGGGGGGGGCCTCCATGAACACTGAAGCTTTCTTT,CASSQPGGASMNTEAFF
once,-,TRBJ1-1,TRBV11-2,TGTGCCAGCAGCTTAGGAACAGGGACGTTCATGAACACTGAAGCTTTCTTT,CASSLGTGTFMNTEAFF
-,-,TRBJ2-5,TRBV15,TGTGCCACCAGCAGAGATCGATCAGGGGGGGAGACCCAGTACTTC,CATSRDRSGGETQYF
-,-,TRBJ1-2,TRBV5-4,TGTGCCAGCAGCTTGTATGACGGACTCCCGGGCTACACCTTC,CASSLYDGLPGYTF
-,TRBD1,TRBJ2-1,TRBV6-5,TGTGCCAGCAGGGACCCGGGACAGTACGCTGAGCAGTTCTTC,CASRDPGQYAEQFF
few,TRBD1,TRBJ1-2,TRBV5-4,TGTGCCAGCAGACCGGGACAGTATACCTATGGCTACACCTTC,CASRPGQYTYGYTF
-,-,TRBJ2-1,TRBV5-1,TGCGCCAGCAGCTTGGCCGGACAGACAAATGAGCAGTTCTTC,CASSLAGQTNEQFF
-,TRBD2,TRBJ2-3,TRBV11-1,TGTGCCAGCAGCTCCGGACTAGCGGGAAACACAGATACGCAGTATTTT,CASSSGLAGNTDTQYF
-,-,TRBJ2-7,TRBV5-4,TGTGCCAGCAGCTTGGCGTTCGGGGGTTTCGGCGAGCAGTACTTC,CASSLAFGGFGEQYF
-,-,TRBJ2-3,TRBV9,TGTGCCAGCAGCGAAGGACTACCCACAGATACGCAGTATTTT,CASSEGLPTDTQYF
-,-,TRBJ1-1,TRBV2,TGTGCCAGCAGATTAAGGTGGGCGGGAGGGGCAACTGAAGCTTTCTTT,CASRLRWAGGATEAFF
-,-,TRBJ2-2,TRBV29-1,TGCAGCGTCAAGACAAATGCCGGGGAGCTGTTTTTT,CSVKTNAGELFF
-,TRBD1,TRBJ2-3,TRBV5-6,TGTGCCAGCAGTACGGGGACAGAGCCGCAGTATTTT,CASSTGTEPQYF
-,-,TRBJ1-5,TRBV18,TGTGCCAGCTCAAGTCCCGGGGAAGGTGGGAGCAATCAGCCCCAGCATTTT,CASSSPGEGGSNQPQHF
-,TRBD2,TRBJ2-1,TRBV6-5,TGTGCCAGCAGCTACACGCTAGCGGGAGTAGTTAATGAGCAGTTCTTC,CASSYTLAGVVNEQFF
-,-,TRBJ1-4,TRBV29-1,TGCAGCGTATTGGAGGGACGGTATGAAAAACTGTTTTTT,CSVLEGRYEKLFF
-,-,TRBJ2-3,TRBV5-4,TGTGCCAGCAGCTCCGGGGCTAGCGTTGGCACAGATACGCAGTATTTT,CASSSGASVGTDTQYF
-,-,TRBJ1-1,TRBV5-1,TGCGCCAGCAGCTTGGTAACAGGGACGAACACTGAAGCTTTCTTT,CASSLVTGTNTEAFF
-,TRBD2,TRBJ2-7,TRBV27,TGTGCCAGCAGTTTAGCGGGGGGCCCCTACGAGCAGTACTTC,CASSLAGGPYEQYF
-,-,TRBJ2-7,TRBV19,TGTGCCAGTAGTAGTGGACAGACCTACGAGCAGTACTTC,CASSSGQTYEQYF
-,-,TRBJ2-1,TRBV5-4,TGTGCCAGCAGCTTGGGGAGACGGAATGAGCAGTTCTTC,CASSLGRRNEQFF
-,TRBD1,TRBJ1-3,TRBV5-1,TGCGCCAGCAGCGACGACAGGGCTGGAAACACCATATATTTT,CASSDDRAGNTIYF
-,-,TRBJ2-7,TRBV10-3,TGTGCCATCAGAGGGGATAAAGGTCCTTACGAGCAGTACTTC,CAIRGDKGPYEQYF
-,-,TRBJ1-5,TRBV29-1,TGCAGCGCCGCTACAGGGTACAATCAGCCCCAGCATTTT,CSAATGYNQPQHF
-,-,TRBJ2-7,TRBV11-2,TGTGCCAGCAGATTTACAGGGCGCTACGAGCAGTACTTC,CASRFTGRYEQYF
-,TRBD1,TRBJ1-1,TRBV5-5,TGTGCCAGCAGCTTGGCCCAGGGGGCCGAAGCTTTCTTT,CASSLAQGAEAFF
-,TRBD2,TRBJ2-1,TRBV4-3,TGCGCCAGCAGCCAAGATGGGACTAGCGCCGATGAGCAGTTCTTC,CASSQDGTSADEQFF
few,TRBD1,TRBJ1-1,TRBV5-4,TGTGCCAGCAGCCCGTGGGACAGACGGAACACTGAAGCTTTCTTT,CASSPWDRRNTEAFF
-,-,TRBJ2-1,TRBV25-1,TGTGCCAGCAGTCACCGGAGGTACAATGAGCAGTTCTTC,CASSHRRYNEQFF
few,-,TRBJ2-3,TRBV28,TGTGCCAGCAGTTTAGGTCAGGGTGTAGATACGCAGTATTTT,CASSLGQGVDTQYF
few,-,TRBJ1-5,TRBV28,TGTGCCAGCAGCGAAGACAGAAAGTTATTCAATCAGCCCCAGCATTTT,CASSEDRKLFNQPQHF
-,TRBD2,TRBJ2-3,TRBV2,TGTGCCAGCAGGACCCCCCCGGGGGCGCGGGGGGTCACAGATACGCAGTATTTT,CASRTPPGARGVTDTQYF
-,TRBD1,TRBJ1-1,TRBV4-2,TGTGCCAGCAGCCAGAGCTTCAAAGGACAGGGGGAGATCTTGGTGAACACTGAAGCTTTCTTT,CASSQSFKGQGEILVNTEAFF
-,TRBD1,TRBJ1-5,TRBV28,TGTGCCAGCAGTTTAATGGGCAGGGGGCGGTTGGGACAGCCCCAGCATTTT,CASSLMGRGRLGQPQHF
-,-,TRBJ2-2,TRBV6-5,TGTGCCAGTAAATCCACAGGGGCCGGGGGCGGGGAGCTGTTTTTT,CASKSTGAGGGELFF
-,-,TRBJ2-2,TRBV6-5,TGTGCCAGCAGTTACTCGCAGGGTAACACCGGGGAGCTGTTTTTT,CASSYSQGNTGELFF
few,-,TRBJ1-2,TRBV28,TGTGCCAGCAGTTTTAGGTCACAGTATGGCTACACCTTC,CASSFRSQYGYTF
-,TRBD1,TRBJ2-7,TRBV19,TGTGCCAGTAGTTCGGGACAGGGTAGGGACGAGCAGTACTTC,CASSSGQGRDEQYF
-,TRBD1,TRBJ1-3,TRBV30,TGTGCCTGGAGTGTACAGGGGGCAGCAAACACCATATATTTT,CAWSVQGAANTIYF
-,TRBD2,TRBJ2-1,TRBV28,TGTGCCAGCAGCAAGACTAGCGGGAGGCCATTCTACAATGAGCAGTTCTTC,CASSKTSGRPFYNEQFF
-,-,TRBJ2-1,TRBV7-8,TGTGCCAGCAGCTTAGGTTGGCATGAGCAGTTCTTC,CASSLGWHEQFF
-,TRBD2,TRBJ2-7,TRBV14,TGTGCCAGCAGCCAACTTACCAGACTAGCGGGAGTGGATGAGCAGTACTTC,CASSQLTRLAGVDEQYF
-,-,TRBJ2-7,TRBV28,TGTGCCAGCTTCCGTCGGGACACCTACGAGCAGTACTTC,CASFRRDTYEQYF
-,TRBD1,TRBJ2-5,TRBV7-2,TGTGCCAGCAGCTCCCTGGGACAGGGGCTGGAGACCCAGTACTTC,CASSSLGQGLETQYF
-,-,TRBJ2-5,TRBV29-1,TGCAGCGTTGTCTCCGTAGGGGGAGAGACCCAGTACTTC,CSVVSVGGETQYF
few,-,TRBJ1-2,TRBV6-1,TGTGCCAGCAGTGAAATGCCGGGGGGAGCTAACTATGGCTACACCTTC,CASSEMPGGANYGYTF
once,-,TRBJ2-5,TRBV30,TGTGCCTGGAGTCGTCAAGAGACCCAGTACTTC,CAWSRQETQYF
few,-,TRBJ1-1,TRBV5-1,TGCGCCAGCAGCTTACAGGGGAACACTGAAGCTTTCTTT,CASSLQGNTEAFF